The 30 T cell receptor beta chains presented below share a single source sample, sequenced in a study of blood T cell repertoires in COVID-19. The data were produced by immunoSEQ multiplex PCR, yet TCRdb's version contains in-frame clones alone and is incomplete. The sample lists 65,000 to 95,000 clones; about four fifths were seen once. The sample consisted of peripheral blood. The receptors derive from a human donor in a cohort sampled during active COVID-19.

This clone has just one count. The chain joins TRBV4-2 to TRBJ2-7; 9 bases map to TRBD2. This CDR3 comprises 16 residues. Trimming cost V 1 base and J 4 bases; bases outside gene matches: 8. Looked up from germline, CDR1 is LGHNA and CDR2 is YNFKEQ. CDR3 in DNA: TGTGCCAGCAGCCAAGCAGGGCGCGGGGGGGCATACGAGCAGTACTTC. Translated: CASSQAGRGGAYEQYF.

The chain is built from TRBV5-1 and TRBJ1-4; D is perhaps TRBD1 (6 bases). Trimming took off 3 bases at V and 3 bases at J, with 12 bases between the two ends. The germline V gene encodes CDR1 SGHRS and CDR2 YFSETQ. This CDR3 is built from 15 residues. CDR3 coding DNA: TGCGCCAGCAGCTCCCGTGGACAGTCTAATGAAAAACTGTTTTTT. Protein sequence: CASSSRGQSNEKLFF.

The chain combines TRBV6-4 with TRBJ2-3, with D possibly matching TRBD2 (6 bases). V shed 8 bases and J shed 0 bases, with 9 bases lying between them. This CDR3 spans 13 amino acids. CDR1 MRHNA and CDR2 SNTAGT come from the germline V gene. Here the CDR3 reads CASGAGSTDTQYF. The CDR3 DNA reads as TGTGCCAGCGGGGCGGGGAGCACAGATACGCAGTATTTT.

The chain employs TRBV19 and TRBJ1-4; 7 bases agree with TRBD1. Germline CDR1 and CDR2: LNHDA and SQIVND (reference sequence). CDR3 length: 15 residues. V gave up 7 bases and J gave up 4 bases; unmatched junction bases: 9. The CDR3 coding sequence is TGTGCCAGTAAAGAGGGGGCGCTTGTTAATGAAAAACTGTTTTTT. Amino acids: CASKEGALVNEKLFF.

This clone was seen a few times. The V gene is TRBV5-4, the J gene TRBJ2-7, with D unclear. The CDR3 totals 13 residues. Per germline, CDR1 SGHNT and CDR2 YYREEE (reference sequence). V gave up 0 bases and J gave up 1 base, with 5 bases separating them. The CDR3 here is CASSLGASYEQYF. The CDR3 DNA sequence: TGTGCCAGCAGCTTGGGGGCGTCCTACGAGCAGTACTTC. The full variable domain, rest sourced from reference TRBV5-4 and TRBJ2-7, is ETGVTQSPTHLIKTRGQQVTLRCSSQSGHNTVSWYQQALGQGPQFIFQYYREEENGRGNFPPRFSGLQFPNYSSELNVNALELDDSALYLCASSLGASYEQYFGPGTRLTVT.

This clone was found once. As DNA, the CDR3 is TGTGCCAGCAGCTTACGGGACAGGGGGCAGGAGACCCAGTACTTC. Its protein is CASSLRDRGQETQYF. The V call is TRBV7-2, the J call TRBJ2-5; 12 bases are shared with TRBD1. Germline V gene sequence: CDR1 SGHTA, CDR2 FQGNSA. The V and J ends lost 2 bases and 5 bases, in that order; junction bases with no gene match: 3. This CDR3 has 15 residues.

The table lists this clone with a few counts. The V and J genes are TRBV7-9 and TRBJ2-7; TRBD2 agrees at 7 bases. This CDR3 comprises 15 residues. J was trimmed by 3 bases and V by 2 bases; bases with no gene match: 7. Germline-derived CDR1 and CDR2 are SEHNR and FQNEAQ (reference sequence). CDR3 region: CASSLTGGDDYEQYF. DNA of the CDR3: TGTGCCAGCAGCTTAACGGGGGGAGATGACTACGAGCAGTACTTC.

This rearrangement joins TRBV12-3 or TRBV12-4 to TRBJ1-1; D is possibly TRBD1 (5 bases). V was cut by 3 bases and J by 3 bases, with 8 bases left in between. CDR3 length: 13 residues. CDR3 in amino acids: CASSLDIYTEAFF. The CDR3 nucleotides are TGTGCCAGCAGTTTGGACATATACACTGAAGCTTTCTTT.

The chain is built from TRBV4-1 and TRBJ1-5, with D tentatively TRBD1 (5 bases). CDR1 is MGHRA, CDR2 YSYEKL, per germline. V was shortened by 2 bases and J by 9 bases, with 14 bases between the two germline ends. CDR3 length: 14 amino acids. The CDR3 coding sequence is TGCGCCAGCAGCCAATTGGTAGGACAAAGGCCCCAGCATTTT. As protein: CASSQLVGQRPQHF.

The DNA for the CDR3 is TGTGCCACCAGTGATTTGGGGGAGGAGACCCAGTACTTC. Translation: CATSDLGEETQYF. The chain recombines TRBV24-1 with TRBJ2-5; tentatively, D is TRBD2 (5 bases). This CDR3 comprises 13 residues. Germline CDR1 KGHDR, CDR2 SFDVKD. Trimming cost V 0 bases and J 5 bases, with 6 bases left between them.

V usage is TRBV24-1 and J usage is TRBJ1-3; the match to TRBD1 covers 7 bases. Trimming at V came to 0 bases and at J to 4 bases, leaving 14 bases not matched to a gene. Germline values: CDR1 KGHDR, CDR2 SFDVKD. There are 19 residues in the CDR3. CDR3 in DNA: TGTGCCACCAGTGATTTGCTATTCCCTTCTACAGGGGCAGGAAACACCATATATTTT. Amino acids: CATSDLLFPSTGAGNTIYF.

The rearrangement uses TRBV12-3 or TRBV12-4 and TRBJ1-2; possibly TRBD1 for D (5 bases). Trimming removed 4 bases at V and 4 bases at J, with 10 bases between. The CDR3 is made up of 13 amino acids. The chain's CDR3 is CASSSRQPYGYTF. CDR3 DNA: TGTGCCAGCAGTTCCCGACAGCCCTATGGCTACACCTTC.

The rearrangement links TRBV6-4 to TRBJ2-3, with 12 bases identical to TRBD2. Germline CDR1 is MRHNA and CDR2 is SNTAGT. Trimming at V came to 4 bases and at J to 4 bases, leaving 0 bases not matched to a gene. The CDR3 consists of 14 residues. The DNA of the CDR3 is TGTGCCAGCAGTGGACTAGCGGGAGCAGATACGCAGTATTTT. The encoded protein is CASSGLAGADTQYF.

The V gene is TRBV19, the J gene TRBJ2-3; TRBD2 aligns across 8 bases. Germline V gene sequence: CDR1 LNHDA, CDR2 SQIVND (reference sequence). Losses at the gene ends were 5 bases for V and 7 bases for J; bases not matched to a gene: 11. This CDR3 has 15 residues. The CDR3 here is CASSPWTSTQNTQYF. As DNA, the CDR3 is TGTGCCAGTAGTCCTTGGACTAGCACCCAAAATACGCAGTATTTT.

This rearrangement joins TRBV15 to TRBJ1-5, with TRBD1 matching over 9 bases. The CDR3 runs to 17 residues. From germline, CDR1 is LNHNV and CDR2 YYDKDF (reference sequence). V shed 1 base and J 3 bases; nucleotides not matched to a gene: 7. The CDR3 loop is CATSRGGTGIANQPQHF. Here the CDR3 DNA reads TGTGCCACCAGCAGAGGAGGGACAGGGATTGCCAATCAGCCCCAGCATTTT.

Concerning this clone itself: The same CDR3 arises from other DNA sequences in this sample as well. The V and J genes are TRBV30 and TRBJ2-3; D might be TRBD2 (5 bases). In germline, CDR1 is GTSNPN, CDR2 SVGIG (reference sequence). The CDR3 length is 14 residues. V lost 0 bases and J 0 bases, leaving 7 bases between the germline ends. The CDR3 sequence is CAWSVLGSTDTQYF. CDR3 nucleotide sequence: TGTGCCTGGAGTGTACTAGGGAGCACAGATACGCAGTATTTT.

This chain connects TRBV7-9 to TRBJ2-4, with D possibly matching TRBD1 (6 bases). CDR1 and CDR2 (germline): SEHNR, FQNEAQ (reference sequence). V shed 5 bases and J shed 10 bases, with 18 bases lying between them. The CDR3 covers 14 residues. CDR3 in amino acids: CASSPIDRIEIQYF. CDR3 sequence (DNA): TGTGCCAGCAGCCCGATAGACAGGATTGAGATTCAGTACTTC.

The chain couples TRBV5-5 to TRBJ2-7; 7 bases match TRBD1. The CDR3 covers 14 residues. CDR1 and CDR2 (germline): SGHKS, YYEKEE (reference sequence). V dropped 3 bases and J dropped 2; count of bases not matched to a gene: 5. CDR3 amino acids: CASSSTGSPYEQYV. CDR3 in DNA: TGTGCCAGCAGCTCGACAGGGTCCCCCTACGAGCAGTACGTC.

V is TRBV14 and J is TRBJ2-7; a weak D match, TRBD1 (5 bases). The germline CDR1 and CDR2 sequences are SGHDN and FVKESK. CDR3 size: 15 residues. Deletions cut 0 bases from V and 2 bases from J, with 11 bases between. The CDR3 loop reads CASSQEAGMPYEQYF. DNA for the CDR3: TGTGCCAGCAGCCAAGAGGCAGGGATGCCCTACGAGCAGTACTTC.

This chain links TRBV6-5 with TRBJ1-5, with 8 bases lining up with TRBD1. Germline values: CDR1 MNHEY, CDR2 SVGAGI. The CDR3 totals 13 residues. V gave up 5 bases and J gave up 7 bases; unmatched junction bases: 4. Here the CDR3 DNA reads TGTGCCAGCAGTCCAGGGGGCGACCAGCCCCAGCATTTT. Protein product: CASSPGGDQPQHF.

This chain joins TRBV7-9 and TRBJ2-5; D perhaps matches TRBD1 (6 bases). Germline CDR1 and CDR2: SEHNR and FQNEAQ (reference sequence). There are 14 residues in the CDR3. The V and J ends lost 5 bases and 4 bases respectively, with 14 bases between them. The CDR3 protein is CASSLDRPRETQYF. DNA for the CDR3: TGTGCCAGCAGCCTAGACAGGCCCCGAGAGACCCAGTACTTC.

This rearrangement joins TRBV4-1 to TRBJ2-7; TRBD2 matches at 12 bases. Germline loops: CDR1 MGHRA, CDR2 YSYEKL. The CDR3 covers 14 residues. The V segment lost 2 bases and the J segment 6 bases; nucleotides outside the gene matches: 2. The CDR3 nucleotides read TGCGCCAGCAGCCAACCGGGACTAGCGGGCGAGCAGTACTTC. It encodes CASSQPGLAGEQYF.

The CDR3 nucleotides are TGTGCCAGCAGGACTGAGGCCGGGGAGCTGTTTTTT. Translation gives CASRTEAGELFF. The rearrangement joins TRBV21-1 to TRBJ2-2; the table names TRBD2, a call not compared with the DNA. TRBV21-1 is annotated as a pseudogene. The CDR3 has 12 residues.

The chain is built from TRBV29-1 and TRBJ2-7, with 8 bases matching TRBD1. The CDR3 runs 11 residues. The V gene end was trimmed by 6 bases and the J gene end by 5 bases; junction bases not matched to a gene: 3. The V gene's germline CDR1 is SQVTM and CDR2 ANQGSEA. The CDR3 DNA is TGCAGCGTACGGACAGGGAACGAGCAGTACGTC. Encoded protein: CSVRTGNEQYV.

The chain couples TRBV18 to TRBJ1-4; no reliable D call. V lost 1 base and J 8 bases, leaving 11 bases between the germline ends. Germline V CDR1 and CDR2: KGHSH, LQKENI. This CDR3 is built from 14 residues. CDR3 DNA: TGTGCCAGCTCACCACTAGGAGAAAGGGAAAAACTGTTTTTT. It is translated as CASSPLGEREKLFF.

CDR3 sequence (DNA): TGTGCCACCCTACAGGGTGGGGGATTGTTAGCCAAAAACATTCAGTACTTC. Amino acids: CATLQGGGLLAKNIQYF. V is TRBV27 and J is TRBJ2-4; tentatively, D is TRBD1 (6 bases). Germline CDR1 MNHEY, CDR2 SMNVEV (reference sequence). The CDR3 is made up of 17 amino acids. Between the trimmed V and J ends, which lost 10 bases and 0 bases, there was a span of 22 bases.

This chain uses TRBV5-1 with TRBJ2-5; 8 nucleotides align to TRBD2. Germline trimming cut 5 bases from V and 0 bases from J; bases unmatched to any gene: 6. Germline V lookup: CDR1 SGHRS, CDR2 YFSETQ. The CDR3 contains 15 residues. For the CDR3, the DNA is TGCGCCAGCAGTGGTACGGGGGGGTACCAAGAGACCCAGTACTTC. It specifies CASSGTGGYQETQYF.

The CDR3 here is CASSGDSSSGNTIYF. In DNA, the CDR3 is TGTGCCAGCAGTGGCGACAGCAGCTCTGGAAACACCATATATTTT. The chain links TRBV2 to TRBJ1-3, with D perhaps matching TRBD1 (5 bases). The CDR3 spans 15 residues. Germline V gives CDR1 SNHLY, CDR2 FYNNEI. The V gene lost 4 bases and the J gene lost 0 bases, with 10 bases spanning the gap.

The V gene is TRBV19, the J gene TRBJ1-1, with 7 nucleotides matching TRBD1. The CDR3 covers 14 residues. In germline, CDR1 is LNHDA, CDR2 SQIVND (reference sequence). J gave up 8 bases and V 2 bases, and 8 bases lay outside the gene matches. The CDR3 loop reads CASSIRTGWTEAFF. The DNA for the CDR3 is TGTGCCAGTAGTATACGGACAGGCTGGACCGAAGCTTTCTTT.

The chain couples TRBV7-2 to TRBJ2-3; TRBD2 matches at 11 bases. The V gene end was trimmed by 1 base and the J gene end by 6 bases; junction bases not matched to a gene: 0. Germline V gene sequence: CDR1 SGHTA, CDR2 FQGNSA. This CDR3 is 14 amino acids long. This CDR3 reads CASSLVAGGDTQYF. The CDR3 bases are TGTGCCAGCAGCTTAGTAGCGGGGGGGGATACGCAGTATTTT.